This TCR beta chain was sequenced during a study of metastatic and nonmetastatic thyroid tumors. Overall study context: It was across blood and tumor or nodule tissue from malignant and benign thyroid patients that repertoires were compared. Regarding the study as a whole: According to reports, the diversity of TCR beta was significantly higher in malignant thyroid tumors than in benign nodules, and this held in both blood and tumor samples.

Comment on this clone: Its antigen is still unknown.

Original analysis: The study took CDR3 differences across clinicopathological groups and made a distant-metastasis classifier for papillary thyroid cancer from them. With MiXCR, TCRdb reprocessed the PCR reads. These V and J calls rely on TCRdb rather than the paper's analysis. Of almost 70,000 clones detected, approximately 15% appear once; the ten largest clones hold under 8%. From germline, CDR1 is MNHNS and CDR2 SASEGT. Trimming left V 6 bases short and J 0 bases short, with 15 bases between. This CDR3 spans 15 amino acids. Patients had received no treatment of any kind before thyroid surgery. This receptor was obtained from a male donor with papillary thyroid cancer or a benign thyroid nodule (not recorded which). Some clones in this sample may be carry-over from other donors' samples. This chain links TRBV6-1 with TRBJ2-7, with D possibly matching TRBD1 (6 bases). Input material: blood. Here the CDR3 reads CASRVDRTLSYEQYF. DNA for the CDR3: TGTGCCAGCAGAGTCGACAGGACCCTCTCCTACGAGCAGTACTTC.